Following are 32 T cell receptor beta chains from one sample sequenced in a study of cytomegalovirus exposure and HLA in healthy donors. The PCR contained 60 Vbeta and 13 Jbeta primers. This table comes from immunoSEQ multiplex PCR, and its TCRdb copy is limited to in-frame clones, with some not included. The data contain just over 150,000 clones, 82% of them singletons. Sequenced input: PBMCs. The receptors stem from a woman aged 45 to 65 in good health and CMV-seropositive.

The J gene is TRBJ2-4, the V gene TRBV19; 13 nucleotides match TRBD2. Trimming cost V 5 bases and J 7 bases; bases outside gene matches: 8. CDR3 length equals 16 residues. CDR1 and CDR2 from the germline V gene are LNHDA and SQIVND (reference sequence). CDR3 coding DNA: TGTGCCAGTAGTCCAAGACTAGCGGGGGGATCGAACATTCAGTACTTC. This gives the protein CASSPRLAGGSNIQYF.

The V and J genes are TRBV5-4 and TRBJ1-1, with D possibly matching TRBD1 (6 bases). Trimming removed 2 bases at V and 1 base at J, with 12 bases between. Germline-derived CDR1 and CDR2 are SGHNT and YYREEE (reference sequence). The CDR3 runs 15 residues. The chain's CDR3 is CASSLGGSWNTEAFF. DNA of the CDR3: TGTGCCAGCAGCTTAGGGGGTTCCTGGAACACTGAAGCTTTCTTT.

CDR3 DNA sequence: TGTGCCAGCAGCTTAAAGACAGGGGGCTTGGCTAACTATGGCTACACCTTC. Its protein is CASSLKTGGLANYGYTF. The V gene is TRBV7-8, the J gene TRBJ1-2; TRBD1 agrees at 10 bases. Losses at the gene ends were 2 bases for V and 0 bases for J; bases not matched to a gene: 6. The CDR3 runs 17 residues. Looked up from germline, CDR1 is SGHVS and CDR2 is FQNEAQ.

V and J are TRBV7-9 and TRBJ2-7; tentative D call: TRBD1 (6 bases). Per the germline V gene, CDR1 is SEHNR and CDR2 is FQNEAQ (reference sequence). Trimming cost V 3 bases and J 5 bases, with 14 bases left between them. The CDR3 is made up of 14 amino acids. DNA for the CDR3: TGTGCCAGCAGCTTCCGACAGGTGAGCGACGAGCAGTACTTC. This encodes CASSFRQVSDEQYF.

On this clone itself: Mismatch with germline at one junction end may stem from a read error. The CDR3 loop reads CASSPPTGEYAQYF. CDR3 in DNA: TGTGCCAGCAGCCCCCCGACGGGAGAATACGCGCAGTACTTC. The chain has TRBV7-6 and TRBJ2-7, with a weak D call TRBD2 (6 bases). There are 14 residues in the CDR3. The germline V gene has CDR1 SGHVS and CDR2 FNYEAQ.

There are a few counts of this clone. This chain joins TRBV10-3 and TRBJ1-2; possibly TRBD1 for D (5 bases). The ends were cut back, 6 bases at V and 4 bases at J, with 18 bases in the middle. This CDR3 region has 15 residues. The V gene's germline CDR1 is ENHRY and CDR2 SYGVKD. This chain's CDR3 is CAIRAQVGGGYGYTF. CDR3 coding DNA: TGTGCCATCAGAGCCCAGGTGGGGGGTGGCTATGGCTACACCTTC.

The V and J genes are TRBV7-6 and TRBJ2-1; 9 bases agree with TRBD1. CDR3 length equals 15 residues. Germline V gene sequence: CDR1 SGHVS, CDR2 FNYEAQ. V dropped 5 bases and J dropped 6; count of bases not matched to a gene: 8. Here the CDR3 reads CASSTRQGEVNEQFF. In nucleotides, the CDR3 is TGTGCCAGCAGCACGAGACAGGGGGAAGTCAATGAGCAGTTCTTC.

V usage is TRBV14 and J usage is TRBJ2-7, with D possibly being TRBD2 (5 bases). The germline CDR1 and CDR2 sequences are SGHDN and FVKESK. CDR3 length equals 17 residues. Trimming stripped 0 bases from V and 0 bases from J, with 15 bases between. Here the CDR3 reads CASSQDLRRGFSYEQYF. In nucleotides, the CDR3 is TGTGCCAGCAGCCAAGATCTACGACGGGGATTCTCCTACGAGCAGTACTTC.

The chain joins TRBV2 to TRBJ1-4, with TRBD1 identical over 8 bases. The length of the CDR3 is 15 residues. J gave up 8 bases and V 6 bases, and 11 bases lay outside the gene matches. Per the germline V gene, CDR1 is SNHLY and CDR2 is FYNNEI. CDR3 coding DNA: TGTGCCAGCAGCCAAGACAGGGGAAGAGAGGAAAAACTGTTTTTT. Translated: CASSQDRGREEKLFF.

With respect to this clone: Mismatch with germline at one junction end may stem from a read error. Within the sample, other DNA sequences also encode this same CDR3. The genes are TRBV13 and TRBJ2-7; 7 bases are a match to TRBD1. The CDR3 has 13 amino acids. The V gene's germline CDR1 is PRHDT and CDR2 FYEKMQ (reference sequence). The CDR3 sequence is CASSYRQGYEQYF. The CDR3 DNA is TGCGCCAGCAGTTACCGACAGGGATACGAGCAGTACTTC.

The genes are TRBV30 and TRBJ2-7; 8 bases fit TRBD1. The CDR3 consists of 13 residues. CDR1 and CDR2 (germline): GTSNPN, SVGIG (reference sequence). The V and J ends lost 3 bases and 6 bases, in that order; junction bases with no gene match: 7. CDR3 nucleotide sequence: TGTGCCTGGAGCCCAGGGACAGGCCTCGAGCAGTACTTC. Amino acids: CAWSPGTGLEQYF.

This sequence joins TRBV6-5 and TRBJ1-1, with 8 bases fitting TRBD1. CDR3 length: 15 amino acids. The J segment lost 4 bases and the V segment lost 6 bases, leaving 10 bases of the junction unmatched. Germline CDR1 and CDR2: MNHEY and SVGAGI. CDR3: CASRRMITGGTEAFF. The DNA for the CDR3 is TGTGCCAGCAGGCGGATGATAACAGGGGGCACTGAAGCTTTCTTT.

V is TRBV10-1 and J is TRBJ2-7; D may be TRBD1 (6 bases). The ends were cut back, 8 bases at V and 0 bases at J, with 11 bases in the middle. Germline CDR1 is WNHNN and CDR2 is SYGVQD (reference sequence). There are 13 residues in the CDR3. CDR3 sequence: CASSKDSSYEQYF. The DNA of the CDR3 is TGCGCCAGCTCTAAGGACAGCTCCTACGAGCAGTACTTC.

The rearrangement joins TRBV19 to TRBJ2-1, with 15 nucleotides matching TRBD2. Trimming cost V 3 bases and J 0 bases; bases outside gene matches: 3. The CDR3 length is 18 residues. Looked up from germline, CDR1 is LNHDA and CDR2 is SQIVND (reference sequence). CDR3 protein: CASSMGLAGGRSYNEQFF. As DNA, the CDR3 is TGTGCCAGTAGTATGGGACTAGCGGGGGGCCGCTCCTACAATGAGCAGTTCTTC.

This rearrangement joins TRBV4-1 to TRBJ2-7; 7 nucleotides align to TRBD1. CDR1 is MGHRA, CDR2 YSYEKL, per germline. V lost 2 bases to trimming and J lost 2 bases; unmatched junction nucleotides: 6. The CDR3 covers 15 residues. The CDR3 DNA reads TGCGCCAGCAGCCAACAGAGACAGGGCCCCTACGAGCAGTACTTC. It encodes CASSQQRQGPYEQYF.

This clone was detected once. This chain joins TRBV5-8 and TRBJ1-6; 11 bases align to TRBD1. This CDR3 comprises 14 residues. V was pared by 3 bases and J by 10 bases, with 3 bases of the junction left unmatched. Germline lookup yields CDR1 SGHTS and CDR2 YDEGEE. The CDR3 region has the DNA TGTGCCAGCAGCTCAGGACAGGGGGCCTCACCCCTCCACTTT. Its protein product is CASSSGQGASPLHF.

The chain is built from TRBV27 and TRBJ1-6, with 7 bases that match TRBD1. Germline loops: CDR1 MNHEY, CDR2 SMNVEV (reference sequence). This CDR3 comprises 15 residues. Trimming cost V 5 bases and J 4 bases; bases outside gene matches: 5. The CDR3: CASSPGQLYNSPLHF. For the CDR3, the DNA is TGTGCCAGCAGTCCGGGACAGCTATATAATTCACCCCTCCACTTT.

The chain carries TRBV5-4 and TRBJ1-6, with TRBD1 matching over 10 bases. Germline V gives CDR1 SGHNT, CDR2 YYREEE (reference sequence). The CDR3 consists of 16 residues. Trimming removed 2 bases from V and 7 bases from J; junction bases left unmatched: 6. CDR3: CASSFGTGEINSPLHF. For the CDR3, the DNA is TGTGCCAGCAGCTTCGGGACAGGGGAGATCAATTCACCCCTCCACTTT.

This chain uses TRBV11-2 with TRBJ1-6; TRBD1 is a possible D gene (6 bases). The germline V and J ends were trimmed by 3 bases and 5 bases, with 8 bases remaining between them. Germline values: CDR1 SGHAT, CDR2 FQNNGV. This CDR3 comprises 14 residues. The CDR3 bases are TGTGCCAGCAGCTTTAGGGGGAATAATTCACCCCTCCACTTT. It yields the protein CASSFRGNNSPLHF.

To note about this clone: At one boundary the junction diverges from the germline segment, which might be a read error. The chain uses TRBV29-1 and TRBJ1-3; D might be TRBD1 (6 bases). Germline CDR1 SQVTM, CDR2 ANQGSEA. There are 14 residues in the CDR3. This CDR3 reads CGVELRGAGNTIYF. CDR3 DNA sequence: TGCGGCGTTGAACTCAGGGGAGCAGGAAACACCATATATTTT.

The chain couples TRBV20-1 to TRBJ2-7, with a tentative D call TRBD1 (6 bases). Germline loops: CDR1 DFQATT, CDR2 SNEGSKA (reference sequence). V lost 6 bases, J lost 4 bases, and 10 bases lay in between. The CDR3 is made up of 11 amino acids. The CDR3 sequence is CSANGQYEQYF. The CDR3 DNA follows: TGCAGTGCAAACGGACAGTACGAGCAGTACTTC.

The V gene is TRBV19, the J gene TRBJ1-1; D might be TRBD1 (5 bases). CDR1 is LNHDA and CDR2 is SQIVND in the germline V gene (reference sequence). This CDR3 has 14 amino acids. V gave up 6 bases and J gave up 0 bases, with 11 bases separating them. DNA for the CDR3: TGTGCCAGTAGAGCCGACAGCATGAACACTGAAGCTTTCTTT. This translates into CASRADSMNTEAFF.

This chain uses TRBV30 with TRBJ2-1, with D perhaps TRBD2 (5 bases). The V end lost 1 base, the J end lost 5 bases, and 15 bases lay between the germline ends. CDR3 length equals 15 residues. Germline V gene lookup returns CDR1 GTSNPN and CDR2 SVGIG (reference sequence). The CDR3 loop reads CAWSAGEGGNNEQFF. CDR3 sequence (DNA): TGTGCCTGGAGTGCGGGTGAGGGTGGTAACAATGAGCAGTTCTTC.

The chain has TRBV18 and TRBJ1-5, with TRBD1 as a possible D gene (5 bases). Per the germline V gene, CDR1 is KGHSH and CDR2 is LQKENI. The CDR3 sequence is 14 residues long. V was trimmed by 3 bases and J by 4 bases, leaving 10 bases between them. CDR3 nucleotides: TGTGCCAGCTCACCGACGGACATGAATCAGCCCCAGCATTTT. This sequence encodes CASSPTDMNQPQHF.

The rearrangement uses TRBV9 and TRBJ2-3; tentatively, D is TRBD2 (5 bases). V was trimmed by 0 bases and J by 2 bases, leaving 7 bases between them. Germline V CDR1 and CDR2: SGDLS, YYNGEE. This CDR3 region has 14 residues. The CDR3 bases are TGTGCCAGCAGCGTAGGAGGGCTCACAGATACGCAGTATTTT. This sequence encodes CASSVGGLTDTQYF.

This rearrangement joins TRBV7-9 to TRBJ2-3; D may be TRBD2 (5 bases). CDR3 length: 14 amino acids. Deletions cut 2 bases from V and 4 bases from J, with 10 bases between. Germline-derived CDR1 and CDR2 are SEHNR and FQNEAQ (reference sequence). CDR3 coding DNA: TGTGCCAGCAGCTTATCGACGGGGTCAGATACGCAGTATTTT. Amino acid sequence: CASSLSTGSDTQYF.

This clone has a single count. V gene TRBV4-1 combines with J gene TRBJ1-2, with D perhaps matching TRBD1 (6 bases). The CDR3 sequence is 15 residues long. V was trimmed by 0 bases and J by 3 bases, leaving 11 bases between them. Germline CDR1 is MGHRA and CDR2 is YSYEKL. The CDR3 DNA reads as TGCGCCAGCAGCCAAGATGCCTCAGGGGACTATGGCTACACCTTC. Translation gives CASSQDASGDYGYTF.

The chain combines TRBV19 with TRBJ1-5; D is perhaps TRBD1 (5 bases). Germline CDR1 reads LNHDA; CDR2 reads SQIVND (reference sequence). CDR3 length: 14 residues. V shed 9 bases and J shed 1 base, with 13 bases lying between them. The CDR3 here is CASAQGKSNQPQHF. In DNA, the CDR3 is TGTGCCAGCGCTCAGGGAAAGAGCAATCAGCCCCAGCATTTT.

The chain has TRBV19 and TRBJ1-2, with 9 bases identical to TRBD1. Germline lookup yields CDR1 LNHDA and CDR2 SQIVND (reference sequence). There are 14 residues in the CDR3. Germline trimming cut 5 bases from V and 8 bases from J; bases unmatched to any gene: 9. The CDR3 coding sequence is TGTGCCAGTAGTCCGGGACAGGGCGTCATCGGCTACACCTTC. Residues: CASSPGQGVIGYTF.

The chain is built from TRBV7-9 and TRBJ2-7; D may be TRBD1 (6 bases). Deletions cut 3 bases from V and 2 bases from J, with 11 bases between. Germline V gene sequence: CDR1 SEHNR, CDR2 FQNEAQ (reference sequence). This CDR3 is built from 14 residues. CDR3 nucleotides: TGTGCCAGCAGCTTGCAGGGGACCACCTACGAGCAGTACTTC. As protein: CASSLQGTTYEQYF.

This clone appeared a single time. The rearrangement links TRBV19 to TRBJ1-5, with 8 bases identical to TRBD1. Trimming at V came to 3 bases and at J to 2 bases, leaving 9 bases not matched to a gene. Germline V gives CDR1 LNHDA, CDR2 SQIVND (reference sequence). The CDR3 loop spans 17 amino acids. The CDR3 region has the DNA TGTGCCAGTAGTATCCCCGACAGGGGCCCCCGCAATCAGCCCCAGCATTTT. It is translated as CASSIPDRGPRNQPQHF. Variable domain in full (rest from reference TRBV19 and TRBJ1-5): DGGITQSPKYLFRKEGQNVTLSCEQNLNHDAMYWYRQDPGQGLRLIYYSQIVNDFQKGDIAEGYSVSREKKESFPLTVTSAQKNPTAFYLCASSIPDRGPRNQPQHFGDGTRLSIL.

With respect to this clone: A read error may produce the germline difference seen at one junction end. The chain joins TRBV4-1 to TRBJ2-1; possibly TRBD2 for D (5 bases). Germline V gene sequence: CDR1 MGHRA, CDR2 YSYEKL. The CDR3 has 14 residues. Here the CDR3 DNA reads TGCGCCAGCGGCCAAGATGAGGGTTGGAGTGAGCAGTTCTTC. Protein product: CASGQDEGWSEQFF.